The 10 T cell receptor beta chains in this list originate from one sample, sequenced in a study of CXCR3-negative and CXCR3-positive naive CD8 T cells. The TRB cDNA libraries were prepared by 5' RACE with UMI labels. TCRdb reprocessed the 5' RACE reads and stores each CDR3 protein as one record, lacking DNA. This sample's table reports under 150,000 distinct CDR3 sequences. No antigen has been identified for these receptors. Whole-study results and caveats: Hydrophobicity was higher for TRB CDR3s found in CXCR3-positive naive cells than in CXCR3-negative naive cells.

The sequenced sample consisted of naive CXCR3+ CD8+ T cells from blood. Described subset: CD45RO-CCR7+CD27+CD95- naive CD8+ T cells expressing CXCR3 (TNR3+). Every receptor here comes from a human donor in good health. Some clones in this sample may be carry-over from other donors' samples.

The chain recombines TRBV4-1 with TRBJ2-3. The V gene's germline CDR1 is MGHRA and CDR2 YSYEKL. The CDR3 totals 14 residues. CDR3 residues: CASSQEISGDTQYF.

The chain recombines TRBV3-1 with TRBJ2-7. From germline, CDR1 is LGHDT and CDR2 YNNKEL (reference sequence). The CDR3 extends over 14 amino acids. This chain's CDR3 is CASPRRDSSYEQYF.

The V and J genes are TRBV29-1 and TRBJ2-2; as DNA is missing, the TRBD1 call by TCRdb cannot be tested. CDR1 and CDR2 from the germline V gene are SQVTM and ANQGSEA. The CDR3 runs 14 residues. CDR3 amino acids: CSVSPGQGTGELFF.

V gene TRBV29-1 combines with J gene TRBJ2-1; TCRdb proposes TRBD2, but this gene call is untestable without DNA. Germline loops: CDR1 SQVTM, CDR2 ANQGSEA. There are 19 residues in the CDR3. CDR3 amino acids: CSVEDLLAGGTFSYNEQFF.

The V gene is TRBV19, the J gene TRBJ2-1. This CDR3 is built from 11 residues. CDR1 is LNHDA and CDR2 is SQIVND in the germline V gene (reference sequence). CDR3 residues: CASSIFNEQFF.

V usage is TRBV15 and J usage is TRBJ2-2. This CDR3 region has 16 residues. Germline loops: CDR1 LNHNV, CDR2 YYDKDF (reference sequence). CDR3 loop: CATSRKPRANTGELFF.

The rearrangement links TRBV4-3 to TRBJ2-1. Germline V gene lookup returns CDR1 LGHNA and CDR2 YSLEER. The CDR3 spans 14 residues. This CDR3 reads CASSQFGNYNEQFF.

The chain joins TRBV7-6 to TRBJ2-5; the D call of TRBD1 rests on TCRdb alone, since no DNA is present to check it. Germline V lookup: CDR1 SGHVS, CDR2 FNYEAQ. The CDR3 extends over 17 amino acids. CDR3 sequence: CASSLVMAGGAQETQYF. Full variable domain (missing parts from reference TRBV7-6 and TRBJ2-5): GAGVSQSPRYKVTKRGQDVALRCDPISGHVSLYWYRQALGQGPEFLTYFNYEAQQDKSGLPNDRFSAERPEGSISTLTIQRTEQRDSAMYRCASSLVMAGGAQETQYFGPGTRLLVL.

The chain is built from TRBV24-1 and TRBJ2-1; TCRdb's D call, TRBD2, is unchecked because there is no DNA. The CDR3 loop spans 17 amino acids. Germline CDR1 reads KGHDR; CDR2 reads SFDVKD. The CDR3 sequence is CATSEGQRTTSLNEQFF.

This chain joins TRBV29-1 and TRBJ1-1. Germline values: CDR1 SQVTM, CDR2 ANQGSEA. This CDR3 is built from 13 residues. The CDR3 sequence: CSAQTTTSTEAFF. Using reference TRBV29-1 and TRBJ1-1 for the parts outside the CDR3, the full variable domain is SAVISQKPSRDICQRGTSLTIQCQVDSQVTMMFWYRQQPGQSLTLIATANQGSEATYESGFVIDKFPISRPNLTFSTLTVSNMSPEDSSIYLCSAQTTTSTEAFFGQGTRLTVV.